These T cell receptor beta chains were read from a single sample in a study of blood T cell repertoires in COVID-19. Libraries were prepared by immunoSEQ multiplex PCR; TCRdb keeps only in-frame clonotypes and omits some of them. The sample consists of 110,000 or so clones, about 74% of them appearing once. Sequenced sample: peripheral blood. The receptors were sampled from a man in his 70s with acute or convalescent COVID-19. The CDR3 runs from the conserved cysteine through the conserved F or W. A D gene is named only where the DNA matches it firmly. Rows may omit the clone size; those that give it use once, few, many or a size class.

NA | TRBJ2-5 | few | TRBV6-1 | CASSSPGQQETQYF | TGTGCCAGCAGTTCCCCAGGGCAGCAAGAGACCCAGTACTTC
NA | TRBJ1-1 | NA | TRBV4-3 | CASSHSRGWVAERVNTEAFF | TGCGCCAGCAGCCACTCCCGGGGGTGGGTCGCAGAGAGGGTGAACACTGAAGCTTTCTTT
NA | TRBJ2-6 | NA | TRBV4-3 | CASSQGTGVISGANVLTF | TGCGCCAGCAGCCAAGGTACGGGAGTCATCTCTGGGGCCAACGTCCTGACTTTC
NA | TRBJ1-5 | NA | TRBV20-1 | CSASNGGGISSQAQHF | TGCAGTGCTAGTAACGGGGGTGGGATATCGAGCCAGGCCCAGCATTTT
NA | TRBJ2-1 | NA | TRBV6-2/TRBV6-3 | CASSYTGPHNEQFF | TGTGCCAGCAGTTACACAGGGCCCCACAATGAGCAGTTCTTC
NA | TRBJ2-5 | NA | TRBV3-1/TRBV3-2 | CASSPRLDAVVQYF | TGTGCCAGCAGCCCCAGACTAGATGCGGTCGTCCAGTACTTC
NA | TRBJ2-7 | NA | TRBV7-8 | CASSLGQGLYEQYF | TGTGCCAGCAGCTTAGGACAGGGACTCTACGAGCAGTACTTC
TRBD2 | TRBJ2-7 | NA | TRBV5-1 | CASSGGRGGLSYEQYF | TGCGCCAGCAGCGGGGGCCGGGGGGGTCTCTCCTACGAGCAGTACTTC
TRBD2 | TRBJ2-2 | NA | TRBV11-2 | CASSLTAGGGTGELFF | TGTGCCAGCAGCTTAACGGCGGGAGGTGGTACCGGGGAGCTGTTTTTT
TRBD2 | TRBJ2-5 | NA | TRBV30 | CAWGWGGAYETQYF | TGTGCCTGGGGTTGGGGGGGAGCGTACGAGACCCAGTACTTC
NA | TRBJ2-5 | NA | TRBV7-6 | CASSHNRETQYF | TGTGCCAGCAGCCACAACCGAGAGACCCAGTACTTC
NA | TRBJ2-1 | NA | TRBV4-3 | CASSQFTGHSYNEQFF | TGCGCCAGCAGCCAGTTTACAGGGCATTCCTACAATGAGCAGTTCTTC
NA | TRBJ1-1 | few | TRBV18 | CASSLETGQGDTEAFF | TGTGCCAGCTCACTAGAAACAGGGCAGGGTGACACTGAAGCTTTCTTT
TRBD1 | TRBJ1-1 | NA | TRBV3-1/TRBV3-2 | CASSLTGVAEAFF | TGTGCCAGCAGCTTGACAGGGGTCGCTGAAGCTTTCTTT
NA | TRBJ2-2 | NA | TRBV10-3 | CAISESGGATAGELFF | TGTGCCATCAGTGAGTCTGGGGGGGCCACGGCCGGGGAGCTGTTTTTT
NA | TRBJ2-7 | NA | TRBV7-2 | CASSSGLMSSYEQYF | TGTGCCAGCAGCTCCGGACTGATGAGCTCCTACGAGCAGTACTTC
TRBD1 | TRBJ2-7 | NA | TRBV28 | CATWTGLYEQYF | TGTGCCACCTGGACAGGGCTGTACGAGCAGTACTTC
NA | TRBJ2-7 | NA | TRBV7-8 | CASSLIAGPYEQYF | TGTGCCAGCAGCTTAATAGCAGGGCCCTACGAGCAGTACTTC
TRBD1 | TRBJ2-5 | NA | TRBV19 | CASSVSGTGRETQYF | TGTGCCAGTAGTGTCTCCGGGACAGGAAGAGAGACCCAGTACTTC
TRBD1 | TRBJ2-4 | NA | TRBV5-1 | CASSSTGGNQNIQYF | TGCGCCAGCAGCTCGACAGGGGGTAATCAAAACATTCAGTACTTC
TRBD1 | TRBJ2-6 | NA | TRBV5-1 | CASSQRQGAGGANVLTF | TGCGCCAGCAGCCAAAGACAGGGGGCTGGTGGGGCCAACGTCCTGACTTTC
TRBD1 | TRBJ1-1 | NA | TRBV27 | CASSPLTGRPFF | TGTGCCAGCAGTCCACTGACAGGGAGGCCTTTCTTT
NA | TRBJ1-2 | few | TRBV28 | CASSLENRETNYGYTF | TGTGCCAGCAGTTTAGAAAACAGGGAGACTAACTATGGCTACACCTTC
NA | TRBJ2-1 | NA | TRBV29-1 | CSVPRGGQVRDEQFF | TGCAGCGTTCCTAGAGGAGGGCAGGTAAGGGATGAGCAGTTCTTC
NA | TRBJ2-1 | NA | TRBV11-1 | CASSLFRGSYNEQFF | TGTGCCAGCAGCTTATTCCGGGGGTCCTACAATGAGCAGTTCTTC
NA | TRBJ1-1 | NA | TRBV7-9 | CASSQDSVITEAFF | TGTGCCAGCAGCCAGGACAGCGTGATCACTGAAGCTTTCTTT
TRBD1 | TRBJ2-2 | NA | TRBV27 | CASSFHTGTGNTGELFF | TGTGCCAGCAGTTTCCACACCGGGACAGGGAACACCGGGGAGCTGTTTTTT
TRBD2 | TRBJ2-2 | NA | TRBV27 | CASSFGLAGVSGELFF | TGTGCCAGCAGTTTTGGGCTAGCGGGAGTATCCGGGGAGCTGTTTTTT
TRBD2 | TRBJ2-5 | once | TRBV5-1 | CASSLRPTSGGEETQYF | TGCGCCAGCAGCTTACGACCGACTAGCGGAGGGGAGGAGACCCAGTACTTC
TRBD1 | TRBJ2-7 | NA | TRBV5-1 | CASSGDRDSYEQYF | TGCGCCAGCAGCGGTGACAGGGATTCCTACGAGCAGTACTTC
NA | TRBJ2-7 | NA | TRBV15 | CATSFLLGEAYEQYF | TGTGCCACCAGCTTCCTCTTAGGGGAGGCCTACGAGCAGTACTTC
NA | TRBJ2-7 | NA | TRBV13 | CASSLDSRSYEQYF | TGTGCCAGCAGCTTAGACAGCAGGTCTTACGAGCAGTACTTC